These 8 T cell receptor beta chains were sequenced from one sample in a study of PD-1 and CTLA-4 blockade in melanoma. Data came from immunoSEQ multiplex PCR; TCRdb stores just in-frame clones and leaves some out. Of 30,000 or so clones listed, under 95% were seen once; the top ten hold over 8.5%. The starting material was CD8+ T cells from peripheral blood, obtained from a patient given anti-PD-1 treatment. Source of these receptors: a human donor with melanoma.

This clone is a singleton in its sample. The rearrangement uses TRBV11-2 and TRBJ2-1; TRBD2 matches 11 bases. Germline V CDR1 and CDR2: SGHAT, FQNNGV. The CDR3 sequence is 18 residues long. Trimming cost V 0 bases and J 2 bases; bases outside gene matches: 6. The CDR3 reads CASSLDQRLAGPYNEQFF. CDR3 in DNA: TGTGCCAGCAGCTTAGATCAGAGACTAGCGGGACCCTACAATGAGCAGTTCTTC.

This clone was seen once. The rearrangement uses TRBV30 and TRBJ1-5; D is possibly TRBD1 (6 bases). Germline values: CDR1 GTSNPN, CDR2 SVGIG (reference sequence). V was pared by 4 bases and J by 1 base, with 11 bases between. The CDR3 extends over 14 amino acids. The CDR3 DNA sequence: TGTGCCTGGACCGAGGGGGGGAGCAATCAGCCCCAGCATTTT. Protein product: CAWTEGGSNQPQHF.

This chain links TRBV19 with TRBJ2-3; TRBD2 aligns across 8 bases. The germline gives CDR1 LNHDA, CDR2 SQIVND (reference sequence). J was trimmed by 4 bases and V by 8 bases; bases with no gene match: 2. The CDR3 has 12 residues. As DNA, the CDR3 is TGTGCCAGTCGTAGCGGGGCAGATACGCAGTATTTT. It translates to CASRSGADTQYF.

The CDR3 bases are TGTGCCAGCAGCCCCGCCGCCGGTTCCTACGAGCAGTACTTC. Protein sequence: CASSPAAGSYEQYF. This chain joins TRBV7-6 and TRBJ2-7; no clear D gene. V lost 5 bases and J 1 base, leaving 12 bases between the germline ends. The CDR3 consists of 14 residues. Germline CDR1 SGHVS, CDR2 FNYEAQ.

This chain joins TRBV2 and TRBJ2-5; 10 nucleotides match TRBD2. Trimming at V came to 7 bases and at J to 8 bases, leaving 13 bases not matched to a gene. From germline, CDR1 is SNHLY and CDR2 FYNNEI. There are 15 residues in the CDR3. CDR3 region: CASISSGGAVETQYF. CDR3 nucleotides: TGTGCCAGCATATCCAGCGGGGGGGCCGTGGAAACCCAGTACTTC.

This chain connects TRBV7-8 to TRBJ2-1; D is unclear. The V end lost 3 bases, the J end lost 3 bases, and 3 bases lay between the germline ends. Looked up from germline, CDR1 is SGHVS and CDR2 is FQNEAQ. This CDR3 spans 12 amino acids. The CDR3 bases are TGTGCCAGCAGCTTGCTCTACAATGAGCAGTTCTTC. Translated: CASSLLYNEQFF.

V gene TRBV6-5 combines with J gene TRBJ1-6; TRBD1 might be the D (6 bases). Germline V lookup: CDR1 MNHEY, CDR2 SVGAGI. The CDR3 consists of 16 residues. V lost 0 bases and J lost 7, with 13 bases in between. The CDR3 region is CASSYSGGALNSPLHF. The CDR3 DNA follows: TGTGCCAGCAGTTACTCGGGGGGGGCTCTGAATTCACCCCTCCACTTT.

This clone was seen a handful of times. This chain links TRBV7-9 with TRBJ2-7; possible D gene TRBD1, 6 bases. The length of the CDR3 is 14 residues. Looked up from germline, CDR1 is SEHNR and CDR2 is FQNEAQ (reference sequence). V was pared by 7 bases and J by 3 bases, with 16 bases between. CDR3 amino acids: CASTNRDRNYEQYF. The CDR3 DNA is TGTGCCAGCACAAACAGGGATAGGAACTACGAGCAGTACTTC. Variable domain in full (rest from reference TRBV7-9 and TRBJ2-7): DTGVSQNPRHKITKRGQNVTFRCDPISEHNRLYWYRQTLGQGPEFLTYFQNEAQLEKSRLLSDRFSAERPKGSFSTLEIQRTEQGDSAMYLCASTNRDRNYEQYFGPGTRLTVT.